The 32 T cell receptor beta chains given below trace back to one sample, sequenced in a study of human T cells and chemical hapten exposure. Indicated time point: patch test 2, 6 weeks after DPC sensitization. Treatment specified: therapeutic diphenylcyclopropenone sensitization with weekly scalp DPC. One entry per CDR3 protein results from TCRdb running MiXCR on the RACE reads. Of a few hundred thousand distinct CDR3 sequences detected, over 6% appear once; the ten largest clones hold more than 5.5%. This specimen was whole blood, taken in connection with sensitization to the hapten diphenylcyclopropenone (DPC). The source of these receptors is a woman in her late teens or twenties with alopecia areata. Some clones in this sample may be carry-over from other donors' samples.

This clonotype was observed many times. DNA of the CDR3: TGCAGTGCTTTATCTCTGGGCAATCAGCCCCAGCATTTT. Translated, it gives CSALSLGNQPQHF. This chain joins TRBV20-1 and TRBJ1-5; D gene ambiguous. The V end was cut by 5 bases, the J end by 2 bases, with 10 bases between. Germline V gene sequence: CDR1 DFQATT, CDR2 SNEGSKA (reference sequence). This CDR3 spans 13 amino acids.

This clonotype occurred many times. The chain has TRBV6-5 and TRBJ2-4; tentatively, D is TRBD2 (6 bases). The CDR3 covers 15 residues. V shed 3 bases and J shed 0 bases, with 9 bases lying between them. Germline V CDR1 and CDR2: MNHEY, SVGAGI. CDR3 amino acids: CASSYGGLAKNIQYF. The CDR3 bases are TGTGCCAGCAGTTATGGGGGGTTAGCCAAAAACATTCAGTACTTC.

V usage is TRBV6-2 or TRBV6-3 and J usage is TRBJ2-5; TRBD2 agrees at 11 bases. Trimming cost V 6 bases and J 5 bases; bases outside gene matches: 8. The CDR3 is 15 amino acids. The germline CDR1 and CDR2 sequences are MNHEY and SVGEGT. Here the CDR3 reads CASSAPSGGRETQYF. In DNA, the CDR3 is TGTGCCAGCAGCGCCCCTAGCGGGGGGCGGGAGACCCAGTACTTC.

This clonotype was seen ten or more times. CDR3 coding DNA: TGCAGCGTTGGGCATGCAACTAATGAAAAACTGTTTTTT. This translates into CSVGHATNEKLFF. The V gene is TRBV29-1, the J gene TRBJ1-4; no clear D gene. Trimming removed 4 bases from V and 0 bases from J, with 6 bases in between. The CDR3 has 13 residues. Per the germline V gene, CDR1 is SQVTM and CDR2 is ANQGSEA.

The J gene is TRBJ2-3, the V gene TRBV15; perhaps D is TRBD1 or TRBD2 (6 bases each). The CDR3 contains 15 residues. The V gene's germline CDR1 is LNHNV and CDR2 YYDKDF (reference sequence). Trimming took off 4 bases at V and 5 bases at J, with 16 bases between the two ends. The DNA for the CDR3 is TGTGCCACCAGCAAAGGAGGGGGGCAAAGAGATACGCAGTATTTT. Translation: CATSKGGGQRDTQYF. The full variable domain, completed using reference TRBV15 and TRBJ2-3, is DAMVIQNPRYQVTQFGKPVTLSCSQTLNHNVMYWYQQKSSQAPKLLFHYYDKDFNNEADTPDNFQSRRPNTSFCFLDIRSPGLGDTAMYLCATSKGGGQRDTQYFGPGTRLTVL.

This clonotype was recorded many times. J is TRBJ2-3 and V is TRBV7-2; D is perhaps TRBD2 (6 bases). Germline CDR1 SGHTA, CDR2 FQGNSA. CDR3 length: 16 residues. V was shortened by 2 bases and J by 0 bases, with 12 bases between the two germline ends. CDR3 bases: TGTGCCAGCAGCTTACTGGGACTGCCTAGCACAGATACGCAGTATTTT. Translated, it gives CASSLLGLPSTDTQYF.

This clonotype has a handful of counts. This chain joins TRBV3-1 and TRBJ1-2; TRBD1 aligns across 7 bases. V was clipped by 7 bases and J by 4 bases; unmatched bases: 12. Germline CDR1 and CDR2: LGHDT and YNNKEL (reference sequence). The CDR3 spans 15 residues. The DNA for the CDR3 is TGTGCCAGCACACAGGGGCCCCATTGGGCCTATGGCTACACCTTC. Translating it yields CASTQGPHWAYGYTF. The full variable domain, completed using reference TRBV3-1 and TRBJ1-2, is DTAVSQTPKYLVTQMGNDKSIKCEQNLGHDTMYWYKQDSKKFLKIMFSYNNKELIINETVPNRFSPKSPDKAHLNLHINSLELGDSAVYFCASTQGPHWAYGYTFGSGTRLTVV.

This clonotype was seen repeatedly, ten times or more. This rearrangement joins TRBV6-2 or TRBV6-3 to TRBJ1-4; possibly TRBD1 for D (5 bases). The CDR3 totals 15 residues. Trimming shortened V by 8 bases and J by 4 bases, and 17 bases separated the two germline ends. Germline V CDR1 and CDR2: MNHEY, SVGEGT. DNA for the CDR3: TGTGCCAGCGCCTTCCCGGGACGGTATAATGAAAAACTGTTTTTT. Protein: CASAFPGRYNEKLFF.

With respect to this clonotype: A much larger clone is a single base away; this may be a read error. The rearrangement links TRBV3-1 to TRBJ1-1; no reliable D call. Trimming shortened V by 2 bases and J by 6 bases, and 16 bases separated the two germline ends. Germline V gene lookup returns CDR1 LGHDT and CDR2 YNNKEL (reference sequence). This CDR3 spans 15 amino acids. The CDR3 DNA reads TGTGCCAGCAGCCAAAACGGAGGGAGTCACGCTGAAGCTTTCTTT. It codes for CASSQNGGSHAEAFF. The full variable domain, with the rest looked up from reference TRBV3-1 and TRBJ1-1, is DTAVSQTPKYLVTQMGNDKSIKCEQNLGHDTMYWYKQDSKKFLKIMFSYNNKELIINETVPNRFSPKSPDKAHLNLHINSLELGDSAVYFCASSQNGGSHAEAFFGQGTRLTVV.

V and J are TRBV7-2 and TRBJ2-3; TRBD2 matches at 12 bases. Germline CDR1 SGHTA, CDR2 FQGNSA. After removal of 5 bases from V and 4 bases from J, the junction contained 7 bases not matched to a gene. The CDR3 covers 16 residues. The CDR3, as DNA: TGTGCCAGCAGCGCGACTAGCGGGGGTACAGCAGATACGCAGTATTTT. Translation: CASSATSGGTADTQYF.

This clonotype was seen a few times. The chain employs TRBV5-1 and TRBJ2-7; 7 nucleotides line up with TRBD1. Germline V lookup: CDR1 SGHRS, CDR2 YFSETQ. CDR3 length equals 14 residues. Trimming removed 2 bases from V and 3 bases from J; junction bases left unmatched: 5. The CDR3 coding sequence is TGCGCCAGCAGCTTTGGACAGGAATACTACGAGCAGTACTTC. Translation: CASSFGQEYYEQYF.

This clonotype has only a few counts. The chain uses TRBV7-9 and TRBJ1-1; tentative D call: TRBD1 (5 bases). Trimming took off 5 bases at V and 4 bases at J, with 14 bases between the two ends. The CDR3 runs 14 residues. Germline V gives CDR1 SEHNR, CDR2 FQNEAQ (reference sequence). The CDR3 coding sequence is TGTGCCAGCAGCCCCCCATGGGGCAGCACTGAAGCTTTCTTT. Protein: CASSPPWGSTEAFF.

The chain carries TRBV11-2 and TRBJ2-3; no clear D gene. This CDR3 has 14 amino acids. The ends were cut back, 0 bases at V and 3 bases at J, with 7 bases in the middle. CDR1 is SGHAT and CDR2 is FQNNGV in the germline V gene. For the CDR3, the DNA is TGTGCCAGCAGCTTAGATGGCTGGACAGATACGCAGTATTTT. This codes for CASSLDGWTDTQYF.

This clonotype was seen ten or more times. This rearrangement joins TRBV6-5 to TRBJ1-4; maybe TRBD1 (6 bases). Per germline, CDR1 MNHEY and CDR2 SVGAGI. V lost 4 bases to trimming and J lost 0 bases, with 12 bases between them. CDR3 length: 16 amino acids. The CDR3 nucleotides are TGTGCCAGCAGTTCGGACAGACTTGCAACTAATGAAAAACTGTTTTTT. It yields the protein CASSSDRLATNEKLFF.

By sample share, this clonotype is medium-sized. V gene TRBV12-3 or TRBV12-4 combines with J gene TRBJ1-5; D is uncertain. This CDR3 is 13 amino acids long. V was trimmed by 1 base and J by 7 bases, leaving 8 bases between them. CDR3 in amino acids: CASSLEQRQPQHF. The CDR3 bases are TGTGCCAGCAGTTTAGAGCAGCGGCAGCCCCAGCATTTT.

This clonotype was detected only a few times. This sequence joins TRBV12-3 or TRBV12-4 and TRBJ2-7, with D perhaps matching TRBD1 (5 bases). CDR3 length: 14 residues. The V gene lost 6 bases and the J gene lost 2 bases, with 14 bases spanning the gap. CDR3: CASSAGRAAYEQYF. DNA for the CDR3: TGTGCCAGCAGCGCAGGCAGGGCAGCCTACGAGCAGTACTTC.

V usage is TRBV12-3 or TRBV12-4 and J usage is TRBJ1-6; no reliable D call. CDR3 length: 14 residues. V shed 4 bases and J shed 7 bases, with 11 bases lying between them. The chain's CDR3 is CASSYPGGNSPLHF. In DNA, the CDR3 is TGTGCCAGCAGTTACCCGGGAGGAAATTCACCCCTCCACTTT.

CDR3 sequence (DNA): TGCGCCAGCAGCCAATCCGAGTTCGGATCTGGGGCCAACGTCCTGACTTTC. This codes for CASSQSEFGSGANVLTF. This sequence joins TRBV4-3 and TRBJ2-6; D is unclear. Germline CDR1 LGHNA, CDR2 YSLEER. The length of the CDR3 is 17 residues. Trimming removed 2 bases from V and 1 base from J, with 12 bases in between.

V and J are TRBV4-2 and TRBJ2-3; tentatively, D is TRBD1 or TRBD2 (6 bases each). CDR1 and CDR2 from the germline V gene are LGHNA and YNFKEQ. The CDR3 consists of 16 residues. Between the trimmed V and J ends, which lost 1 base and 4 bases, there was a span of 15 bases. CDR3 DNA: TGTGCCAGCAGCCAAGGACGGGGGCGCAGCCCAGATACGCAGTATTTT. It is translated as CASSQGRGRSPDTQYF.

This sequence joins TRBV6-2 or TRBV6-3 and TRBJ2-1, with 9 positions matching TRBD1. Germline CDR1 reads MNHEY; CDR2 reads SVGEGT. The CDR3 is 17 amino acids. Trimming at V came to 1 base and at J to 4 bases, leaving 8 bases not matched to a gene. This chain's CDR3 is CASSYFPTTGGYNEQFF. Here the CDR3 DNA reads TGTGCCAGCAGTTACTTCCCAACGACAGGGGGTTACAATGAGCAGTTCTTC.

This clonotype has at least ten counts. The CDR3 bases are TGTGCCAGCAGCGATTTGACGACGGATTCTAGCACAGATACGCAGTATTTT. Its protein product is CASSDLTTDSSTDTQYF. The rearrangement joins TRBV9 to TRBJ2-3, with no clear D. Trimming removed 3 bases at V and 0 bases at J, with 17 bases between. The CDR3 sequence is 17 residues long. CDR1 and CDR2 from the germline V gene are SGDLS and YYNGEE.

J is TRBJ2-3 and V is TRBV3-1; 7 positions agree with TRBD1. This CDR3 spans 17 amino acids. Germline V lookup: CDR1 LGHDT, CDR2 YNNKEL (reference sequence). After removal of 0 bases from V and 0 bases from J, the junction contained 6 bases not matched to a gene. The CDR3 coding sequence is TGTGCCAGCAGCCAAGATTTGGGGACAGCTAGCACAGATACGCAGTATTTT. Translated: CASSQDLGTASTDTQYF.

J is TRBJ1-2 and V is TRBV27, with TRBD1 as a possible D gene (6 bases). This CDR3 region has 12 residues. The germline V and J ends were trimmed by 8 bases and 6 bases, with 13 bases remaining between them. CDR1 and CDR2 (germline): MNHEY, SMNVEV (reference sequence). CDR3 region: CASYTGYDGYTF. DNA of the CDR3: TGTGCCAGCTATACAGGGTACGATGGCTACACCTTC.

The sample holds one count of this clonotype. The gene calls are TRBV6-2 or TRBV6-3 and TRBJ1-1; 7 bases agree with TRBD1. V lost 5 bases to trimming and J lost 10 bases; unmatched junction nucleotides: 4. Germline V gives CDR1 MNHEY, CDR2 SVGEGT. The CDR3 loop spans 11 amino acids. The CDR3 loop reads CASSQGVGAFF. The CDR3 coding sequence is TGTGCCAGCAGTCAGGGGGTCGGAGCTTTCTTT.

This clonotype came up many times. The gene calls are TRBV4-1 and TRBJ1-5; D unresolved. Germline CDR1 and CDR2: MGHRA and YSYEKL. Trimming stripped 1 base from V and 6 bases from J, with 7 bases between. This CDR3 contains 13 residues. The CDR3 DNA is TGCGCCAGCAGCCAAGCTCGGAGTCAGCCCCAGCATTTT. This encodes CASSQARSQPQHF.

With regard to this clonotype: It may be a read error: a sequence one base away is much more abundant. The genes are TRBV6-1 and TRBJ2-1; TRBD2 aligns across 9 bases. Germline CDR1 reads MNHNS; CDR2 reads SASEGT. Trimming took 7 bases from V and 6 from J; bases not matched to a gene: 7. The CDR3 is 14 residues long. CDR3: CASNSELAGNEQFF. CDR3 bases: TGTGCCAGCAATTCGGAACTAGCGGGCAATGAGCAGTTCTTC.

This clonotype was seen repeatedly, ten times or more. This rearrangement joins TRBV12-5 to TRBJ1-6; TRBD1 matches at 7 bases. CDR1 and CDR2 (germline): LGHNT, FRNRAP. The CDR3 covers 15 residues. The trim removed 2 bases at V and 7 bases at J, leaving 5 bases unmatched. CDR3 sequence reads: CASGLRTQGNSPLHF. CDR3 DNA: TGTGCTAGTGGTTTGAGGACACAGGGGAATTCACCCCTCCACTTT.

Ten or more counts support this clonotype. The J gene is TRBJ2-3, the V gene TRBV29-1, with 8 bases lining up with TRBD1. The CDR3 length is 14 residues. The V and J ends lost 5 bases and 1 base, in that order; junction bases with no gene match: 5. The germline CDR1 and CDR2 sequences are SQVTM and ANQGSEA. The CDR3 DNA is TGCAGCGTTAACAGGGGGGAGGGCACAGATACGCAGTATTTT. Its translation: CSVNRGEGTDTQYF.

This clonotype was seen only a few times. The CDR3 is CASSLPGTGDTQYF. The CDR3 DNA follows: TGTGCCAGTAGTCTGCCGGGGACGGGAGATACGCAGTATTTT. This chain connects TRBV19 to TRBJ2-3; D possibly uses TRBD1 or TRBD2 (5 bases each). The ends were cut back, 5 bases at V and 5 bases at J, with 14 bases in the middle. The CDR3 has 14 residues. Germline CDR1 reads LNHDA; CDR2 reads SQIVND (reference sequence).

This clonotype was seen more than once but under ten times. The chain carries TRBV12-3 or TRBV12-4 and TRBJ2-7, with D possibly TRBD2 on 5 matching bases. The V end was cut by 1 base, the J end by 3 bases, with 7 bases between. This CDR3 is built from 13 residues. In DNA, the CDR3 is TGTGCCAGCAGTTTAGTCGGGGTCTACGAGCAGTACTTC. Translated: CASSLVGVYEQYF.

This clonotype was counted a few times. DNA of the CDR3: TGCGCCAGCAGCCAAGATGCCGGACATTATAGCAATCAGCCCCAGCATTTT. Protein sequence: CASSQDAGHYSNQPQHF. The V gene is TRBV4-3, the J gene TRBJ1-5, with D tentatively TRBD1 (5 bases). The CDR3 sequence is 17 residues long. Trimming took off 0 bases at V and 0 bases at J, with 12 bases between the two ends. Looked up from germline, CDR1 is LGHNA and CDR2 is YSLEER.

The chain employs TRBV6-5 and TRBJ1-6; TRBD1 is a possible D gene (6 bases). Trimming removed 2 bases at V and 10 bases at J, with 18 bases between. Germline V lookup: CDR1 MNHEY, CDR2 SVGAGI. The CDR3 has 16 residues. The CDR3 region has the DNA TGTGCCAGCAGTTACCTAACTACAGGGTTTAGCTCACCCCTCCACTTT. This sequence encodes CASSYLTTGFSSPLHF.